Presented here are 15 T cell receptor beta chains from one specimen sequenced in a study of blood T cell repertoires in COVID-19. Some clones are missing from TCRdb's copy, which holds only in-frame ones; the method was immunoSEQ multiplex PCR. The sample contains nearly 50,000 clones, 86% of which appear only once. Source material: peripheral blood. All receptors derive from a woman older than 75 with COVID-19, enrolled during active disease.

Concerning this clone itself: Mismatch with germline at one junction end may stem from a read error. The chain employs TRBV3-1 (or the pseudogene TRBV3-2) and TRBJ2-2; TRBD1 aligns across 9 bases. The V gene's germline CDR1 is LGHDT and CDR2 YNNKEL (reference sequence). This CDR3 spans 19 amino acids. DNA for the CDR3: TGTGCCAGCAGCCAACTAAGGTTGGGGGGACAGGGTCCCACCAGGGAGCTGTTTTTT. Its protein product is CASSQLRLGGQGPTRELFF.

The V gene is TRBV29-1, the J gene TRBJ1-3; TRBD1 agrees at 8 bases. Germline lookup yields CDR1 SQVTM and CDR2 ANQGSEA. The CDR3 runs 13 residues. With V trimmed by 7 bases and J by 4 bases, 6 bases remained unmatched. Here the CDR3 reads CSGLQGGGNTIYF. The CDR3 DNA sequence: TGCAGCGGGTTACAGGGGGGAGGAAACACCATATATTTT.

This chain links TRBV2 with TRBJ2-7; D might be TRBD2 (5 bases). The germline gives CDR1 SNHLY, CDR2 FYNNEI. This CDR3 spans 13 amino acids. The ends were cut back, 3 bases at V and 3 bases at J, with 9 bases in the middle. The CDR3 is CASSDAGIYEQYF. Here the CDR3 DNA reads TGTGCCAGCAGTGACGCGGGTATCTACGAGCAGTACTTC.

CDR3 amino acids: CASSQVGAGEQNIQYF. The CDR3 DNA follows: TGCGCCAGCAGCCAAGTTGGGGCGGGAGAGCAAAACATTCAGTACTTC. V is TRBV4-1 and J is TRBJ2-4; 7 positions match TRBD2. This CDR3 has 16 amino acids. Unmatched junction bases numbered 8, after V lost 1 base and J lost 5 bases. CDR1 is MGHRA and CDR2 is YSYEKL in the germline V gene.

The V call is TRBV2, the J call TRBJ2-3; 11 nucleotides agree with TRBD2. Trimming removed 8 bases from V and 10 bases from J; junction bases left unmatched: 14. Looked up from germline, CDR1 is SNHLY and CDR2 is FYNNEI. CDR3 length: 15 residues. The CDR3 region has the DNA TGTGCCAGCTCGAAGGACGGGACTAGCGGTTATGCGCAGTATTTT. Protein product: CASSKDGTSGYAQYF.

The genes are TRBV6-5 and TRBJ1-2; possible D gene TRBD1, 5 bases. V gave up 4 bases and J gave up 4 bases, with 10 bases separating them. The V gene's germline CDR1 is MNHEY and CDR2 SVGAGI. The CDR3 contains 13 residues. The CDR3 bases are TGTGCCAGCAGTTCTGGACACCGCTATGGCTACACCTTC. This sequence encodes CASSSGHRYGYTF.

The V call is TRBV28, the J call TRBJ1-5, with D unclear. Trimming took 1 base from V and 2 from J, leaving 12 bases between them. The germline CDR1 and CDR2 sequences are MDHEN and SYDVKM. The CDR3 runs 16 residues. CDR3: CASSLSPLVGNQPQHF. Written as DNA, the CDR3 is TGTGCCAGCAGTTTATCTCCCCTTGTAGGCAATCAGCCCCAGCATTTT.

The chain links TRBV15 to TRBJ1-5; possible D gene TRBD1, 5 bases. Germline CDR1 and CDR2: LNHNV and YYDKDF (reference sequence). The CDR3 length is 14 residues. With 6 bases removed from V and 3 bases from J, the gap between germline ends came to 12 bases. The CDR3 protein is CATSQGFNNQPQHF. As DNA, the CDR3 is TGTGCCACCAGTCAGGGTTTTAACAATCAGCCCCAGCATTTT.

The sample holds one count of this clone. The chain uses TRBV14 and TRBJ2-7; TRBD2 might be the D (12 bases). Trimming shortened V by 4 bases and J by 6 bases, and 25 bases separated the two germline ends. The length of the CDR3 is 17 residues. Germline CDR1 reads SGHDN; CDR2 reads FVKESK. The CDR3 DNA reads TGTGCCAGCAGCCCGGACAGGGGGCGACTAGCGGGAGTCGAGCAGTACTTC. Translation gives CASSPDRGRLAGVEQYF.

This clone was detected only a few times. The chain recombines TRBV2 with TRBJ1-2; tentative D call: TRBD1 (5 bases). This CDR3 is 13 amino acids long. V was shortened by 5 bases and J by 4 bases, with 11 bases between the two germline ends. Per germline, CDR1 SNHLY and CDR2 FYNNEI. CDR3 in DNA: TGTGCCAGCAGTCCAACAGGCCTCTATGGCTACACCTTC. Its protein product is CASSPTGLYGYTF.

This clone was seen more than once but under ten times. This chain joins TRBV28 and TRBJ2-7; TRBD1 matches 7 bases. The trim removed 8 bases at V and 3 bases at J, leaving 7 bases unmatched. This CDR3 region has 13 residues. Per germline, CDR1 MDHEN and CDR2 SYDVKM. The CDR3 region has the DNA TGTGCCAGCGCGACAGGGCCCCTCTACGAGCAGTACTTC. It encodes CASATGPLYEQYF.

This clone was seen only once. The chain has TRBV9 and TRBJ1-2, with D perhaps matching TRBD1 (6 bases). The germline gives CDR1 SGDLS, CDR2 YYNGEE. The CDR3 length is 16 residues. Trimming removed 0 bases from V and 2 bases from J, with 14 bases in between. This chain's CDR3 is CASSVGGGGGNYGYTF. DNA for the CDR3: TGTGCCAGCAGCGTAGGTGGGGGGGGCGGCAACTATGGCTACACCTTC.

J is TRBJ1-4 and V is TRBV6-6; D is perhaps TRBD1 (6 bases). Per the germline V gene, CDR1 is MNHNY and CDR2 is SVGAGI (reference sequence). Between the trimmed V and J ends, which lost 6 bases and 1 base, there was a span of 12 bases. The CDR3 covers 15 residues. CDR3 sequence: CASRAPGQTNEKLFF. The CDR3 DNA is TGTGCCAGCAGAGCACCGGGACAAACTAATGAAAAACTGTTTTTT.

J is TRBJ2-1 and V is TRBV7-3; D is perhaps TRBD1 (6 bases). This CDR3 spans 13 amino acids. V dropped 2 bases and J dropped 13 bases, with 15 bases sitting between them. Germline assignment: CDR1 SGHTA and CDR2 FQGTGA. This CDR3 reads CASSLGARGFQFF. The CDR3, as DNA: TGTGCCAGCAGCTTAGGGGCGAGGGGGTTCCAGTTCTTC.

V gene TRBV6-5 combines with J gene TRBJ1-2; D is uncertain. The CDR3 covers 13 residues. Germline lookup yields CDR1 MNHEY and CDR2 SVGAGI. Trimming took 3 bases from V and 3 from J, leaving 8 bases between them. The CDR3 loop is CASSYVGDYGYTF. CDR3 coding DNA: TGTGCCAGCAGTTATGTCGGGGACTATGGCTACACCTTC.